Given below is one TCR beta chain in context. Clones were sequenced by immunoSEQ multiplex PCR, and TCRdb holds only the in-frame ones, with some missing. The table shows fewer than 1.8 million clones, with less than 99% occurring only once. V lost 5 bases to trimming and J lost 1 base, with 11 bases between them. The CDR3 is 14 residues long. The germline gives CDR1 LNHNV, CDR2 YYDKDF (reference sequence). These data come from a study of shared clonotypes between healthy human individuals. This sequence originates from a man aged 30 to 39 in good health. The sample consisted of naive CD4+ T cells sorted from blood. Subset indicated: CD45RA+ positively selected. J is TRBJ1-1 and V is TRBV15, with unresolved D. The DNA of the CDR3 is TGTGCCACCAGCTCCAACGCAGGGAACACTGAAGCTTTCTTT. This encodes CATSSNAGNTEAFF.